Given below is one T cell receptor beta chain in context. The antigen it recognizes is unknown. Qualities for individual bases were not recorded, and no much larger clone is one base off. The data stem from a study of blood T cell repertoires in COVID-19 (dated by TCRdb to between 2020 and 2021). Describing the broader study: Collaborator samples came from the United States, Italy and Spain and covered acute and convalescent phases of COVID-19. Deeply sampled blood TCRbeta repertoires from subjects exposed to, actively infected with, or recovered from COVID-19 were included in the dataset. The prospective study material was composed of cDNA or gDNA derived from T cells, B-cell-depleted T cells, or PBMCs. The samples were drawn from two sources: the first 160 participants of the ongoing ImmuneRACE study, and approximately 1,300 subjects contributed by 6 global collaborators. Where HLA class I and class II types were available, the types were taken from metadata supplied by the sample provider, not from assay-based typing. The repertoires were released in a freely available public database meant as a resource for research on the immune response to SARS-CoV-2. The sample metadata nearly always contained a de-identified subject ID, COVID-19 status, age in years and sex. Findings and caveats that apply to the study as a whole: Clinical and demographic metadata were provided uncurated, with the amount varying by source and participant.

The CDR3 contains 16 residues, cysteine and phenylalanine counted. Only CDR3 DNA is held: 48 bases, read in frame from base 1. From a lookup of the germline V gene, CDR1 and CDR2 are SGHTS and YDEGEE. The junction shows trimming of 6 bases on V and 1 base on J, and the gene matches do not reach 9 bases of it. Participants in the prospective study were enrolled through a virtual design, were aged roughly 18 to 100 years, and lived in 24 United States geographic areas. In the prospective study, participants were assigned to cohorts based on the clinical history participants reported in a screening survey and a study questionnaire. Recovered participants in ImmuneRACE Cohort 3 were defined by two consecutive negative NP/OP PCR tests, clearance by a healthcare professional, or resolution of symptoms. Mobile phlebotomists in the prospective study collected whole blood, serum and a nasopharyngeal or oropharyngeal swab from every participant. Prospective study participants could optionally give additional blood draws and questionnaires over a roughly two-month period. Prospective study blood samples were shipped either frozen or at room temperature before DNA extraction.

The immunoSEQ Assay, a bias-controlled multiplex PCR, was used to amplify TCRbeta CDR3 regions from genomic DNA. As for the authors' bioinformatics: Nucleated cell counts per sample were estimated from amplification of reference gene primers within the assay. To quantify the absolute abundance of each unique TCRbeta CDR3 rearrangement, sequence reads were collapsed and filtered. For each sample, productive Simpson clonality was calculated as the square root of Simpson's diversity index across productive rearrangements. TCRdb's version of the immuneACCESS table is confined to in-frame rearrangements and falls short of the full clone set. An unresolved V gene accounts for under half of the shortfall where checked; the remainder is of unknown origin. V, J and clone size reflect that table, while D and trimming were determined from the DNA. The sample table holds 200,000 to 250,000 clones, of which around 80% were seen once. The ten most abundant clones make up 1.5% to 2% of the sample.

The rearrangement joined TRBV5-8 to TRBJ1-4, with 7 junctional bases fitting TRBD1. The TCR sequence derives from a man aged 55 to 70 who had recovered from COVID-19. The material sequenced was PBMCs or T cells enriched from blood (not recorded which). The CDR3 in this case is CASNQLYRGTNEKLFF. The sequenced DNA is TGTGCCAGCAACCAACTTTACAGGGGAACTAATGAAAAACTGTTTTTT.